The 24 T cell receptor beta chains given below trace back to one sample, sequenced in a study of CXCR3-negative and CXCR3-positive naive CD8 T cells. The libraries of TRB cDNA were prepared using 5' RACE with UMI labels. TCRdb re-called the 5' RACE reads, yielding one record per CDR3 amino acid sequence without DNA. The sample includes about 8,000 distinct CDR3 sequences. The source material was naive CXCR3- CD8+ T cells from blood. Subset noted: CD45RO-CCR7+CD27+CD95- naive CD8+ T cells lacking CXCR3 (TNR3-). Receptor source: a human donor in good health. Some clones in this sample may be carry-over from other donors' samples.

The CDR3 spells CASRWGQGEYGYTF. The V call is TRBV7-9, the J call TRBJ1-2; checking the TCRdb D call of TRBD1 is not possible without DNA. Germline V gene data show CDR1 as SEHNR and CDR2 as FQNEAQ (reference sequence). There are 14 residues in the CDR3.

This clonotype registers medium-sized by frequency. The CDR3 loop is CATSPDGFSGNTIYF. The gene calls are TRBV19 and TRBJ1-3. The CDR3 is made up of 15 amino acids. The germline CDR1 and CDR2 sequences are LNHDA and SQIVND (reference sequence).

This chain connects TRBV5-1 to TRBJ2-1; TCRdb's D call of TRBD1 is untestable without DNA. CDR1 is SGHRS, CDR2 YFSETQ, per germline. This CDR3 has 15 residues. CDR3 loop: CASSSQGASYNEQFF.

The chain recombines TRBV5-4 with TRBJ2-5; the D gene TCRdb calls, TRBD1, cannot be checked with no DNA. The CDR3 has 13 amino acids. Germline-derived CDR1 and CDR2 are SGHNT and YYREEE (reference sequence). The CDR3: CASIPDSEETQYF.

This clonotype is medium-sized by frequency. The rearrangement uses TRBV3-1 and TRBJ2-7. Germline V gene sequence: CDR1 LGHDT, CDR2 YNNKEL (reference sequence). The CDR3 loop spans 13 amino acids. CDR3 amino acids: CASSQEGDTQQYF.

The V and J genes are TRBV7-2 and TRBJ1-1. From germline, CDR1 is SGHTA and CDR2 FQGNSA. CDR3 size: 17 residues. CDR3 sequence: CASSYLGQGGAWTEAFF.

This chain joins TRBV29-1 and TRBJ2-1; TCRdb indicates TRBD2, and absent DNA this call remains unverified. The CDR3 runs 17 residues. Per germline, CDR1 SQVTM and CDR2 ANQGSEA. The CDR3 sequence: CSSFGLAGGSSYNEQFF.

The J gene is TRBJ2-5, the V gene TRBV29-1; TCRdb proposes TRBD1, but this gene call is untestable without DNA. The germline V gene encodes CDR1 SQVTM and CDR2 ANQGSEA. CDR3 size: 14 residues. CDR3 loop: CSVDGLPRGETQYF.

The V gene is TRBV28, the J gene TRBJ2-5; TCRdb's D call of TRBD2 is untestable without DNA. Germline V gene data show CDR1 as MDHEN and CDR2 as SYDVKM. The CDR3 is 15 residues long. This CDR3 is CASSSLPTGQETQYF.

This sequence joins TRBV10-3 and TRBJ1-1; TCRdb outputs TRBD1, but without DNA this stays unchecked. The CDR3 sequence is 14 residues long. Looked up from germline, CDR1 is ENHRY and CDR2 is SYGVKD. The CDR3 region is CAIKIRGGDTEAFF.

The chain recombines TRBV27 with TRBJ1-1. Germline lookup yields CDR1 MNHEY and CDR2 SMNVEV (reference sequence). The CDR3 sequence is 13 residues long. CDR3 loop: CASFLSGGTEAFF.

The J gene is TRBJ2-7, the V gene TRBV20-1. CDR3 size: 12 residues. Germline loops: CDR1 DFQATT, CDR2 SNEGSKA (reference sequence). The CDR3 is CSARDRSYEQYF.

This clonotype is deemed medium-sized (0.01 to 0.1%) by its frequency. The chain employs TRBV7-2 and TRBJ2-1; TCRdb proposes TRBD1, but this gene call is untestable without DNA. CDR1 SGHTA and CDR2 FQGNSA come from the germline V gene. The CDR3 is made up of 14 amino acids. The CDR3: CATPHRAVYNEQFF.

The chain joins TRBV19 to TRBJ2-1. The CDR3 is 16 amino acids. Germline CDR1 reads LNHDA; CDR2 reads SQIVND (reference sequence). CDR3 residues: CASSIGFGVTYNEQFF. The full variable domain, completed using reference TRBV19 and TRBJ2-1, is DGGITQSPKYLFRKEGQNVTLSCEQNLNHDAMYWYRQDPGQGLRLIYYSQIVNDFQKGDIAEGYSVSREKKESFPLTVTSAQKNPTAFYLCASSIGFGVTYNEQFFGPGTRLTVL.

The V and J genes are TRBV11-2 and TRBJ2-7. This CDR3 contains 15 residues. Germline V gene lookup returns CDR1 SGHAT and CDR2 FQNNGV. CDR3 sequence: CASSHEFLFGNEQYF.

This clonotype is deemed medium-sized by its frequency. J is TRBJ2-7 and V is TRBV20-1; TCRdb designates TRBD1, a call that cannot be tested without DNA. CDR3 length: 14 amino acids. From germline, CDR1 is DFQATT and CDR2 SNEGSKA (reference sequence). CDR3 protein: CSARGSRTENEQYF.

The chain uses TRBV29-1 and TRBJ2-3; TCRdb indicates TRBD1, and absent DNA this call remains unverified. Germline CDR1 and CDR2: SQVTM and ANQGSEA. The CDR3 is 13 amino acids. This CDR3 reads CSVEAGVGDTQYF.

V is TRBV28 and J is TRBJ2-1; TCRdb proposes TRBD1, but this gene call is untestable without DNA. The CDR3 runs to 14 residues. Germline V gene lookup returns CDR1 MDHEN and CDR2 SYDVKM. This CDR3 reads CASSDQGVYNEQFF.

The chain employs TRBV7-9 and TRBJ2-2; TCRdb's D gene call, TRBD2, goes unchecked for lack of DNA. CDR3 length equals 15 residues. The germline CDR1 and CDR2 sequences are SEHNR and FQNEAQ (reference sequence). This CDR3 reads CASSSTSEGTGELFF.

The chain combines TRBV4-1 with TRBJ2-2. CDR1 MGHRA and CDR2 YSYEKL come from the germline V gene. The CDR3 is 14 residues long. CDR3 sequence reads: CASSRSENTGELFF.

This clonotype is called medium-sized based on its frequency. The chain has TRBV19 and TRBJ1-2; TCRdb names TRBD1, which stays unverified in the absence of DNA. The germline gives CDR1 LNHDA, CDR2 SQIVND (reference sequence). This CDR3 region has 17 residues. The CDR3 sequence: CASRPSSRTGEGYGYTF.

V gene TRBV5-6 combines with J gene TRBJ2-2. The CDR3 is 11 residues long. Germline CDR1 is SGHDT and CDR2 is YYEEEE. The CDR3 sequence: CASSFQRELFF.

This chain links TRBV6-5 with TRBJ2-3; without DNA, the TCRdb call of TRBD2 cannot be checked. Looked up from germline, CDR1 is MNHEY and CDR2 is SVGAGI. CDR3 length: 15 residues. CDR3: CASSSSTSVADTQYF.

V is TRBV20-1 and J is TRBJ2-5; absent DNA, TCRdb's TRBD2 call cannot be checked. Germline CDR1 reads DFQATT; CDR2 reads SNEGSKA (reference sequence). This CDR3 has 13 amino acids. The CDR3 region is CSAPGLAGETQYF.